The rows below give T cell receptor beta chains drawn from one sample of a study of multiple sclerosis patients with progressive multifocal leukoencephalopathy. Generated by immunoSEQ multiplex PCR, the TCRdb table keeps only in-frame clones and is missing some. This sample has more than 30,000 clones; 89% occur once, and the top ten carry around 1.4%. Sequenced input: PBMCs. The receptors shown here come from a human donor with multiple sclerosis. CDR3s include the opening cysteine and the closing phenylalanine or tryptophan. A D gene is named only where the DNA matches it firmly. Some rows have no size entry. The others give once, few or many, or a class for an expanded clone.

j_gene | abundance | d_gene | v_gene | CDR3aa | CDR3nt
TRBJ1-5 | . | . | TRBV7-9 | CASSLGEPYSNQPQHF | TGTGCCAGCAGCTTGGGAGAACCCTATAGCAATCAGCCCCAGCATTTT
TRBJ1-1 | . | . | TRBV9 | CASSASSGTNTEAFF | TGTGCCAGCAGCGCTTCGAGCGGCACAAACACTGAAGCTTTCTTT
TRBJ2-3 | . | . | TRBV21-1 | CASSPYDGVATDTQYF | TGTGCCAGCAGCCCCTATGACGGGGTCGCCACAGATACGCAGTATTTT
TRBJ2-7 | . | TRBD2 | TRBV19 | CASSIGSGSVPYEQYF | TGTGCCAGTAGTATAGGAAGCGGGAGCGTCCCCTACGAGCAGTACTTC
TRBJ1-5 | . | TRBD1 | TRBV10-3 | CAAGTGYSNQPQHF | TGTGCCGCAGGGACAGGGTATAGCAATCAGCCCCAGCATTTT
TRBJ2-1 | . | TRBD2 | TRBV6-5 | CASSYSVAGAYNEQFF | TGTGCCAGCAGTTACTCCGTAGCGGGGGCCTACAATGAGCAGTTCTTC
TRBJ2-1 | . | . | TRBV7-8 | CASSSGAGGPYNEQFF | TGTGCCAGCAGCTCCGGGGCTGGAGGGCCCTACAATGAGCAGTTCTTC
TRBJ2-3 | . | TRBD2 | TRBV12-5 | CASGLESSGWGDTQYF | TGTGCTAGTGGTTTGGAGTCTAGCGGTTGGGGAGATACGCAGTATTTT
TRBJ2-1 | . | TRBD2 | TRBV7-9 | CASSSGLADSYNEQFF | TGTGCCAGCAGCTCAGGACTAGCGGACTCCTACAATGAGCAGTTCTTC
TRBJ1-1 | . | . | TRBV18 | CASSPPGGTEAFF | TGTGCCAGCTCACCACCGGGGGGCACTGAAGCTTTCTTT
TRBJ1-2 | once | . | TRBV28 | CASRTRVLRGYGYTF | TGTGCCAGCAGAACCAGGGTACTACGTGGCTATGGCTACACCTTC
TRBJ2-1 | . | . | TRBV10-3 | CAISEMALSYNEQFF | TGTGCCATCAGTGAGATGGCACTCTCCTACAATGAGCAGTTCTTC
TRBJ2-7 | . | . | TRBV6-5 | CASSPSGTRSGEQYF | TGTGCCAGCAGCCCCTCCGGGACCAGGTCGGGGGAGCAGTACTTC
TRBJ1-5 | . | . | TRBV7-2 | CASSLAGPQPQHF | TGTGCCAGCAGCTTAGCCGGACCTCAGCCCCAGCATTTT
TRBJ1-3 | . | TRBD1 | TRBV6-1 | CASSAFPGGAGGNTIYF | TGTGCCAGCAGTGCCTTCCCAGGGGGCGCAGGTGGAAACACCATATATTTT
TRBJ1-1 | . | TRBD1 | TRBV11-2 | CASSYGQGTRAFF | TGTGCCAGCAGTTACGGACAGGGGACGAGGGCTTTCTTT
TRBJ2-1 | . | . | TRBV5-6 | CASSLFRGWNEQFF | TGTGCCAGCAGCTTGTTCAGGGGTTGGAATGAGCAGTTCTTC
TRBJ1-2 | . | TRBD1 | TRBV11-2 | CASSWNTGGSYGYTF | TGTGCCAGCAGCTGGAACACAGGGGGTAGCTATGGCTACACCTTC
TRBJ1-3 | . | . | TRBV9 | CASSVDTFGTLLNTIYF | TGTGCCAGCAGCGTAGATACCTTCGGGACACTTTTAAACACCATATATTTT
TRBJ2-1 | . | TRBD2 | TRBV27 | CASSLPGGLTRPSNEQFF | TGTGCCAGCAGTCTTCCGGGGGGTCTTACGCGACCCTCAAATGAGCAGTTCTTC
TRBJ1-2 | . | . | TRBV5-6 | CASSLGAYGAGGYTF | TGTGCCAGCAGCTTGGGGGCATATGGAGCGGGTGGCTACACCTTC
TRBJ2-1 | . | . | TRBV7-9 | CASSPPGRGRDNEQFF | TGTGCCAGCAGCCCGCCGGGACGGGGGCGGGACAATGAGCAGTTCTTC
TRBJ2-5 | . | . | TRBV10-3 | CAISQSEGGLEETQYF | TGTGCCATCAGCCAGTCTGAGGGGGGATTGGAAGAGACCCAGTACTTC
TRBJ2-7 | . | . | TRBV7-9 | CASSPLSFYEQYF | TGTGCCAGCAGCCCACTGAGTTTCTACGAGCAGTACTTC
TRBJ2-2 | . | TRBD1 | TRBV7-8 | CASSRTGGGELFF | TGTGCCAGCAGCCGGACAGGTGGCGGGGAGCTGTTTTTT
TRBJ2-7 | . | TRBD1 | TRBV11-3 | CASSPGTGSYEQYF | TGTGCCAGCAGCCCCGGGACAGGGTCCTACGAGCAGTACTTC
TRBJ2-1 | . | TRBD2 | TRBV7-8 | CASRTPSGSHNEQFF | TGTGCCAGCCGCACCCCTAGCGGGAGTCACAATGAGCAGTTCTTC
TRBJ1-5 | . | . | TRBV7-8 | CASSGRDPLYQPQHF | TGTGCCAGCAGTGGTCGGGACCCTCTCTATCAGCCCCAGCATTTT
TRBJ2-3 | . | . | TRBV29-1 | CSVVGVRDGISDTQYF | TGCAGCGTTGTTGGCGTGAGGGATGGTATATCAGATACGCAGTATTTT
TRBJ1-4 | . | . | TRBV25-1 | CASSEWRATNEKLFF | TGTGCCAGCAGTGAATGGAGGGCAACTAATGAAAAACTGTTTTTT
TRBJ2-5 | . | . | TRBV6-6 | CASSYTLSTTQYF | TGTGCCAGCAGTTACACACTGAGTACGACCCAGTACTTC
TRBJ2-7 | . | TRBD1 | TRBV4-3 | CASSQGRDREGYEQYF | TGCGCCAGCAGCCAAGGTCGGGACAGGGAGGGCTACGAGCAGTACTTC
TRBJ2-5 | . | TRBD1 | TRBV25-1 | CASSEWGTGGETQYF | TGTGCCAGCAGTGAATGGGGGACAGGTGGAGAGACCCAGTACTTC
TRBJ2-2 | . | TRBD2 | TRBV4-1 | CASSQARLAGYTGGELFF | TGCGCCAGCAGCCAAGCTCGACTAGCGGGGTACACCGGAGGAGAGCTGTTTTTT
TRBJ1-5 | . | TRBD1 | TRBV19 | CASRAPGQGSQPQHF | TGTGCCAGTAGGGCCCCGGGACAGGGGTCTCAGCCCCAGCATTTT
TRBJ1-2 | . | . | TRBV6-5 | CASSEGGYGYTF | TGTGCCAGCAGTGAAGGAGGCTATGGCTACACCTTC
TRBJ2-2 | . | . | TRBV11-2 | CASSLDGGYTGELFF | TGTGCCAGCAGCTTAGATGGGGGATACACCGGGGAGCTGTTTTTT
TRBJ2-5 | . | . | TRBV18 | CASSYQETQYF | TGTGCCAGCTCCTACCAAGAGACCCAGTACTTC
TRBJ2-1 | . | . | TRBV6-6 | CASSDPRTMSTEQFF | TGTGCCAGCAGTGACCCCCGGACTATGAGCACTGAGCAGTTCTTC
TRBJ1-2 | once | . | TRBV29-1 | CSAASSEQDYGYTF | TGCAGCGCCGCAAGCTCAGAACAGGACTATGGCTACACCTTC
TRBJ1-4 | . | . | TRBV4-2 | CASSQNPGRSNEKLFF | TGTGCCAGCAGCCAAAATCCGGGACGGTCTAATGAAAAACTGTTTTTT
TRBJ1-1 | . | . | TRBV5-1 | CASSLSQNTEAFF | TGCGCCAGCAGCTTGAGTCAGAACACTGAAGCTTTCTTT
TRBJ1-2 | . | . | TRBV7-2 | CASSAGGGEYGGYTF | TGTGCCAGCAGCGCCGGTGGAGGGGAGTACGGTGGCTACACCTTC
TRBJ2-7 | . | . | TRBV10-3 | CAISNPYEQYF | TGTGCCATCAGCAACCCCTACGAGCAGTACTTC
TRBJ1-2 | once | . | TRBV16 | CASSQSGGNGYTF | TGTGCCAGCAGCCAATCAGGGGGGAATGGCTACACCTTC
TRBJ2-3 | . | TRBD1 | TRBV28 | CASSPDRGFTYTQYF | TGTGCCAGCAGTCCGGACAGGGGCTTTACATATACGCAGTATTTT